One TCR beta chain is described in this entry. The CDR3 totals 13 residues. The germline V gene has CDR1 SEHNR and CDR2 FQNEAQ (reference sequence). With 4 bases removed from V and 4 bases from J, the gap between germline ends came to 10 bases. The sample comes from a study of cytomegalovirus exposure and HLA in healthy donors. A multiplex PCR was run with 60 Vbeta primers and 13 Jbeta primers. TCRdb's copy holds only in-frame clones and misses some; the assay was immunoSEQ multiplex PCR. Among over 100,000 clones listed, roughly 73% were seen once. The source of this sequence is a woman under 40 in good health and CMV-seronegative. The chain joins TRBV7-9 to TRBJ1-2; D perhaps matches TRBD1 (6 bases). The sequenced sample consisted of PBMCs. Written as DNA, the CDR3 is TGTGCCAGCAGCTCCCTGACAGGCTATGGCTACACCTTC. This translates into CASSSLTGYGYTF.